This T cell receptor beta chain was identified in a study of CD8+CD57+ T cells in acquired aplastic anemia. Whole-study findings and limits: For CD8+ Simpson's diversity, patients and controls showed no significant difference.

This clonotype was seen ten or more times. Its specificity is unknown. Genomic DNA, the template, was used for profiling of the TCR beta VDJ and CDR3. TCRdb analysed the reads with MiXCR anew, one entry per CDR3 protein. Here the sample spans more than 150,000 distinct CDR3 sequences, less than 50% being singletons. In patients chosen for sequencing, flow cytometry had shown CD8+CD57+ cell expansion. Acquired aplastic anemia of severe grade affected all patients. Sample: sorted CD4+, CD8+, or CD8+CD57+ T cells (not recorded which) from PBMCs. This receptor was obtained from a human donor with aplastic anemia.

CDR3: CASLGTGTTHEQYF. The CDR3 DNA sequence: TGTGCCAGCCTTGGGACAGGGACCACCCACGAGCAGTACTTC. The rearrangement uses TRBV2 and TRBJ2-7; TRBD1 aligns across 9 bases. Unmatched junction bases numbered 10, after V lost 8 bases and J lost 5 bases. The CDR3 loop spans 14 amino acids. CDR1 and CDR2 (germline): SNHLY, FYNNEI.